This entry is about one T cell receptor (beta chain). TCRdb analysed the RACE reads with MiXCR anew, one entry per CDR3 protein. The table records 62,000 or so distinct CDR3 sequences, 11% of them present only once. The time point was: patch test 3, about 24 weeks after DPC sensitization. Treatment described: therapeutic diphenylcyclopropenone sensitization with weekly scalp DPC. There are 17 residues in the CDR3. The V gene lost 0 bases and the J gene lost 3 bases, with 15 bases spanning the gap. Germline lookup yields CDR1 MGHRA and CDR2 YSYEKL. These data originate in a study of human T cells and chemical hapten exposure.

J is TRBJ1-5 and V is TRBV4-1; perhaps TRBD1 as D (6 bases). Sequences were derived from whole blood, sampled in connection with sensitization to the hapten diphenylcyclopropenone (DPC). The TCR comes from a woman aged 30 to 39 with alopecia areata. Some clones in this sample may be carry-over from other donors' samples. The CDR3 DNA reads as TGCGCCAGCAGCCAAGATCTGGGGACACATGACAATCAGCCCCAGCATTTT. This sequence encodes CASSQDLGTHDNQPQHF.